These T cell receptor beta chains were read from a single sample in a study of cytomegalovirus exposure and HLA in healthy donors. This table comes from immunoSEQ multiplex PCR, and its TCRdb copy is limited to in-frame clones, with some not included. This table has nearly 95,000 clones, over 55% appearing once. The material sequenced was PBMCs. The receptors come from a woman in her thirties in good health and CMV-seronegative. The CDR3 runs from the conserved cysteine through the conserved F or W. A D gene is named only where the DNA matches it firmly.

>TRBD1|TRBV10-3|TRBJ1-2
CAISEGDRVLGGYTF
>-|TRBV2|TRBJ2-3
CASSRTDTQYF
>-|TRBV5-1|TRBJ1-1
CASSSTGNTEAFF
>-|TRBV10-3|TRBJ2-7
CATGGSYEQYF
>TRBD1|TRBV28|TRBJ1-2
CASSHRTGNGYTF
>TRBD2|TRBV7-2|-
CASSLGLAGEGYEQYF
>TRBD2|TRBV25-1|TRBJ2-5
CASSELRGKSGETQYF
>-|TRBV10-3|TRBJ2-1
CAITPAGGYNEQFF
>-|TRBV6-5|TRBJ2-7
CASSYLGSAYEQYF
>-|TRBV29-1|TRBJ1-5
CSVDRVVGNQPQHF
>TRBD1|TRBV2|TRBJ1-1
CASSVRGENTEAFF
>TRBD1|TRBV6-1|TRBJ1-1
CASSAVTGVNTEAFF
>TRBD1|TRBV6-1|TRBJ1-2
CASSPDRVNYGYTF
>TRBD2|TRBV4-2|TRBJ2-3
CASSQEAPGLAGVTDTQYF
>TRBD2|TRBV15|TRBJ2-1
CATSSPGLAYEQFF
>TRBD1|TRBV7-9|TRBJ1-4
CASRQGRREKLFF
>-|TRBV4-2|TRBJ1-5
CASSRGGGSNQPQHF
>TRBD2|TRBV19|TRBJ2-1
CASSRTSRNEQFF
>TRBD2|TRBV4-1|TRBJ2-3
CASSQEISSGQRDTQYF
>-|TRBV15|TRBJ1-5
CATSRDRGSNQPQHF
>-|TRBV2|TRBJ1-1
CASPNPTGNTEAFF
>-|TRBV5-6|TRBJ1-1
CASSLSGGAEAFF
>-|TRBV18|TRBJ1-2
CASSPGGEDGYTF
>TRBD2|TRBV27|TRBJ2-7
CASSLYQLAGGNTYEQYF
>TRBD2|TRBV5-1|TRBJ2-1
CASSLALAGGNEQFF
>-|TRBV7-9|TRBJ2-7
CASSLNAEQYF
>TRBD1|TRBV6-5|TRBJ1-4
CASSPQGLNEKLFF
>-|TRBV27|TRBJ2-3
CASSFRSNTDTQYF
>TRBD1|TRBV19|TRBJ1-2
CASIWTGGYGYTF
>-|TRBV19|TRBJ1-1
CASTMNTEAFF
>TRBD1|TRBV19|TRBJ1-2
CASSPRDSLGVYYGYTF
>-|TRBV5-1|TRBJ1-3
CASSLKGIGNTIYF
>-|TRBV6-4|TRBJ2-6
CASGQGYGANVLTF
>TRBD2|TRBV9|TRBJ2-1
CASSVVAGVYNEQFF
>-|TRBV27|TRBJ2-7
CASSSQALEFYEQYF
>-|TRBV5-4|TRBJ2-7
CASSFGNEQYF
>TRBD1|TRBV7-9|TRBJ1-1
CASSWYRDRGDTEAFF
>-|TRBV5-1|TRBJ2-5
CASSLIQGEETQYF
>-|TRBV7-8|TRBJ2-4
CASRGASAYDIQYF
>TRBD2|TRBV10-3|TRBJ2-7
CAISESWASGSGFYEQYF
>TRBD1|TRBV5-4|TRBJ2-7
CASSAGTGKSYEQYF
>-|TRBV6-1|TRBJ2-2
CASRGGRGRTGELFF
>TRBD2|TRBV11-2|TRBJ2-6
CASSALAGGPGANVLTF
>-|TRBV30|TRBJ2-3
CAGDAGTSTDTQYF
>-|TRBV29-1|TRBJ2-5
CSVARQIQETQYF
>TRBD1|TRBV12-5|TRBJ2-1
CASGLDVGTGTHEQFF
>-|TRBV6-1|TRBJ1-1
CASSVPENTEAFF
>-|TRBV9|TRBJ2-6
CASSNTGANVLTF
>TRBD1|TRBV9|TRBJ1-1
CASSGGGQGRTEAFF
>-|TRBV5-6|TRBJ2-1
CASSRLREQFF
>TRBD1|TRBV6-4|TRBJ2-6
CASKGTAGANVLTF